This T cell receptor beta chain was captured by sequencing in a study of blood T cells in healthy people across ages. Germline CDR1 is DFQATT and CDR2 is SNEGSKA (reference sequence). Trimming shortened V by 3 bases and J by 7 bases, and 10 bases separated the two germline ends. CDR3 size: 12 residues. At least ten counts were recorded for this clonotype. Together with a sample-barcoded 5' primer, a J-beta primer mix was included in a second PCR lasting about 7 to 12 cycles. Tagging of each cDNA molecule was performed by a template-switch adaptor with 12 random nucleotides. TCRdb fed the 5' RACE reads into MiXCR, producing one record per CDR3 protein. The data contain 1,500,000 or so distinct CDR3 sequences, approximately 43% of them singletons.

The rearrangement links TRBV20-1 to TRBJ2-1; no firm D call. This receptor was identified in a woman aged 18 to 35 in good health. The specimen sequenced was blood. The CDR3 protein is CSASRWRNEQFF. CDR3 DNA: TGCAGTGCTAGTAGGTGGCGGAATGAGCAGTTCTTC.